A single T cell receptor beta chain is shown here with its context. The sample originates from a study of T cell changes during pregnancy in multiple sclerosis. This CDR3 is built from 19 residues. Germline values: CDR1 SEHNR, CDR2 FQNEAQ (reference sequence). The germline V and J ends were trimmed by 0 bases and 2 bases, with 23 bases remaining between them. The repertoire was sequenced with immunoSEQ multiplex PCR; TCRdb's copy has only in-frame clones and lacks some. This table holds 44,000 or so clones, about 90% found once. The chain recombines TRBV7-9 with TRBJ2-7, with D perhaps matching TRBD2 (6 bases). This sequence originates from a female donor in good health, enrolled as a control in a pregnancy study. Source: peripheral blood, taken in the first trimester of pregnancy. In nucleotides, the CDR3 is TGTGCCAGCAGCTTAGCGGTAGGAATTCTAGCGCCCATTACCTACGAGCAGTACTTC. It encodes CASSLAVGILAPITYEQYF.